This T cell receptor (beta chain) appears in the sequencing data of a study of T cell responses to AZD1222 COVID-19 vaccine. General study points: Females made up more of the donors, who were largely white British, and clonal diversity may have come out too low. Across spike, vaccine-associated CD4 TCRs were found, dominant at 160-218 and 743-854. In all cases, repertoires were sampled only after the peak T cell response. Among those given AZD1222, only five or six were seropositive at baseline.

TCRdb's table, derived via immunoSEQ multiplex PCR, lists solely in-frame clones and lacks some. The repertoire holds around 160,000 clones, with roughly 91% as singletons. The CDR3 has 13 amino acids. This clone was seen only a few times. Its target is not known. Material: peripheral blood, obtained on day 0 of AZD1222 vaccination. The TCR originated in an adult in good health. This sequence joins TRBV21-1 and TRBJ2-1; the DNA was not compared with TRBD2, the D call given in the table. TRBV21-1 is annotated as a pseudogene. CDR3 amino acids: CASSKRSYNEQFF. Here the CDR3 DNA reads TGTGCCAGCAGCAAACGCTCCTACAATGAGCAGTTCTTC.